The next 29 T cell receptor beta chains were all read from a single sample in a study of cytomegalovirus exposure and HLA in healthy donors. It was with 60 Vbeta and 13 Jbeta primers that the PCR ran. Measured with immunoSEQ multiplex PCR; TCRdb has only the in-frame clones, and not every one. The sample records about 100,000 clones, about three quarters being singletons. Source material: PBMCs. The receptors stem from a man aged 40-49 years in good health and CMV-seropositive.

CDR3 sequence reads: CATSRELAGGTDTQYF. In DNA, the CDR3 is TGTGCCACCAGCAGAGAGCTAGCGGGGGGCACAGATACGCAGTATTTT. This sequence joins TRBV15 and TRBJ2-3; 10 nucleotides align to TRBD2. CDR3 size: 16 residues. Germline V lookup: CDR1 LNHNV, CDR2 YYDKDF (reference sequence). The J segment lost 1 base and the V segment lost 0 bases, leaving 1 base of the junction unmatched. The full variable domain, in which reference TRBV15 and TRBJ2-3 provide the parts outside the CDR3, is DAMVIQNPRYQVTQFGKPVTLSCSQTLNHNVMYWYQQKSSQAPKLLFHYYDKDFNNEADTPDNFQSRRPNTSFCFLDIRSPGLGDTAMYLCATSRELAGGTDTQYFGPGTRLTVL.

The chain links TRBV28 to TRBJ1-4; D uncertain. V was trimmed by 3 bases and J by 15 bases, leaving 20 bases between them. Germline V lookup: CDR1 MDHEN, CDR2 SYDVKM. The CDR3 is 14 amino acids. The CDR3 protein is CASSFLSGSGRMFF. The DNA for the CDR3 is TGTGCCAGCAGTTTCCTTTCAGGTTCCGGCCGAATGTTTTTT.

The chain has TRBV6-5 and TRBJ1-1; perhaps TRBD1 as D (5 bases). Germline V gene lookup returns CDR1 MNHEY and CDR2 SVGAGI. CDR3 length: 14 amino acids. Trimming removed 6 bases at V and 4 bases at J, with 15 bases between. DNA for the CDR3: TGTGCCAGCAGCCCCGGGGGAAGCCTCACTGAAGCTTTCTTT. Its translation: CASSPGGSLTEAFF.

This clone was seen a handful of times. This sequence joins TRBV28 and TRBJ2-3; 8 bases are shared with TRBD2. The germline V gene encodes CDR1 MDHEN and CDR2 SYDVKM. The junction had 12 bases not matched to a gene; V was cut back by 5 bases and J by 2 bases. CDR3 length equals 17 residues. DNA for the CDR3: TGTGCCAGCAGTCCGCCCATTCTAGCGGGCCCCACAGATACGCAGTATTTT. It encodes CASSPPILAGPTDTQYF.

The J gene is TRBJ1-5, the V gene TRBV27, with TRBD1 matching over 12 bases. The CDR3 spans 15 residues. Germline V gives CDR1 MNHEY, CDR2 SMNVEV (reference sequence). After removal of 6 bases from V and 7 bases from J, the junction contained 7 bases not matched to a gene. CDR3 nucleotides: TGTGCCAGCAGGCGGGGACAGGGGGCTTGGCAGCCCCAGCATTTT. Its translation is CASRRGQGAWQPQHF.

This clone has more than one count but fewer than ten. The genes are TRBV5-8 and TRBJ1-4; D possibly corresponds to TRBD1 (6 bases). Germline-derived CDR1 and CDR2 are SGHTS and YDEGEE. Trimming took 0 bases from V and 8 from J, leaving 14 bases between them. CDR3 size: 15 residues. The chain's CDR3 is CASSLVGAEEEKLFF. The CDR3 DNA follows: TGTGCCAGCAGCTTGGTGGGGGCAGAGGAGGAAAAACTGTTTTTT.

The CDR3 spells CASSDRRLNRVLWPQHF. In DNA form, the CDR3 reads TGTGCCAGCAGTGACCGACGCTTGAACAGGGTTCTCTGGCCCCAGCATTTT. The chain joins TRBV6-4 to TRBJ1-5; D is perhaps TRBD1 (6 bases). Germline assignment: CDR1 MRHNA and CDR2 SNTAGT. V dropped 2 bases and J dropped 9 bases, with 23 bases sitting between them. The CDR3 is 17 amino acids.

The chain is built from TRBV28 and TRBJ2-1; D is ambiguous. Germline V gene sequence: CDR1 MDHEN, CDR2 SYDVKM. The CDR3 is 13 residues long. Deletions cut 6 bases from V and 10 bases from J, with 16 bases between. CDR3 region: CASRTPAVPEQFF. The CDR3 region has the DNA TGTGCCAGCAGGACTCCAGCCGTACCCGAGCAGTTCTTC.

The rearrangement uses TRBV5-1 and TRBJ1-2, with D possibly matching TRBD1 (5 bases). Germline values: CDR1 SGHRS, CDR2 YFSETQ. The V gene lost 1 base and the J gene lost 10 bases, with 14 bases spanning the gap. This CDR3 has 13 residues. The CDR3 nucleotides are TGCGCCAGCAGCTTGCGGGAGGGGAGGCACTACACCTTC. This codes for CASSLREGRHYTF.

The chain is built from TRBV28 and TRBJ1-1; tentatively, D is TRBD1 (6 bases). V gave up 5 bases and J gave up 11 bases, with 15 bases separating them. Germline loops: CDR1 MDHEN, CDR2 SYDVKM. The CDR3 is 12 residues long. CDR3 region: CASSQQGEGAFF. The DNA of the CDR3 is TGTGCCAGCAGTCAACAGGGTGAGGGGGCTTTCTTT.

The chain links TRBV27 to TRBJ2-1, with D tentatively TRBD2 (6 bases). From germline, CDR1 is MNHEY and CDR2 SMNVEV (reference sequence). With 8 bases removed from V and 6 bases from J, the gap between germline ends came to 11 bases. This CDR3 contains 12 residues. The CDR3 loop reads CASGMGGNEQFF. CDR3 nucleotide sequence: TGTGCCAGCGGAATGGGGGGCAATGAGCAGTTCTTC.

The chain links TRBV27 to TRBJ1-1; TRBD1 might be the D (6 bases). This CDR3 is built from 14 residues. Trimming left V 7 bases short and J 1 base short, with 13 bases between. From germline, CDR1 is MNHEY and CDR2 SMNVEV (reference sequence). CDR3 protein: CASTRRGQNTEAFF. CDR3 coding DNA: TGTGCCAGCACCCGAAGGGGACAGAACACTGAAGCTTTCTTT.

This clone was recorded a few times. This chain joins TRBV7-9 and TRBJ2-5; 15 bases map to TRBD2. J lost 1 base, V lost 5 bases, and 5 bases had no gene match. CDR3 length: 17 amino acids. The germline V gene encodes CDR1 SEHNR and CDR2 FQNEAQ (reference sequence). The CDR3 is CASSPGLAGGPQETQYF. In nucleotides, the CDR3 is TGTGCCAGCAGCCCGGGACTAGCGGGAGGACCCCAAGAGACCCAGTACTTC.

This chain connects TRBV5-5 to TRBJ1-1; D is perhaps TRBD1 (5 bases). Germline V gene data show CDR1 as SGHKS and CDR2 as YYEKEE (reference sequence). V was cut by 4 bases and J by 4 bases, with 14 bases left in between. The CDR3 is 14 amino acids. CDR3 in amino acids: CASSRGGKSTEAFF. CDR3 nucleotide sequence: TGTGCCAGCAGCCGCGGGGGGAAGAGCACTGAAGCTTTCTTT.

The chain is built from TRBV9 and TRBJ2-5; the D is unclear. Trimming took 2 bases from V and 5 from J, leaving 16 bases between them. The germline CDR1 and CDR2 sequences are SGDLS and YYNGEE. The length of the CDR3 is 15 residues. The CDR3 spells CASSVSPGEVETQYF. CDR3 nucleotides: TGTGCCAGCAGCGTGAGCCCCGGAGAGGTGGAGACCCAGTACTTC.

The chain uses TRBV2 and TRBJ2-2; no clear D. The germline CDR1 and CDR2 sequences are SNHLY and FYNNEI. The CDR3 has 13 residues. Deletions cut 5 bases from V and 2 bases from J, with 6 bases between. In DNA, the CDR3 is TGTGCCAGCAGTCTCACAAACACCGGGGAGCTGTTTTTT. It encodes CASSLTNTGELFF.

This sequence joins TRBV7-9 and TRBJ2-5; 8 bases fit TRBD2. CDR3 length: 16 residues. Trimming took 5 bases from V and 5 from J; bases not matched to a gene: 13. Germline CDR1 is SEHNR and CDR2 is FQNEAQ (reference sequence). The DNA for the CDR3 is TGTGCCAGCAGCCTAGACAGACTAGCGCTTTTTGAGACCCAGTACTTC. Its protein is CASSLDRLALFETQYF. The full variable domain, completed using reference TRBV7-9 and TRBJ2-5, is DTGVSQNPRHKITKRGQNVTFRCDPISEHNRLYWYRQTLGQGPEFLTYFQNEAQLEKSRLLSDRFSAERPKGSFSTLEIQRTEQGDSAMYLCASSLDRLALFETQYFGPGTRLLVL.

The chain is built from TRBV18 and TRBJ1-1; weak D call: TRBD1 (5 bases). Germline assignment: CDR1 KGHSH and CDR2 LQKENI. The CDR3 consists of 16 residues. V was trimmed by 3 bases and J by 1 base, leaving 15 bases between them. CDR3 loop: CASSPFTRDRNTEAFF. DNA for the CDR3: TGTGCCAGCTCACCCTTCACCAGGGATAGGAACACTGAAGCTTTCTTT.

This clone was seen only once. The chain employs TRBV27 and TRBJ2-3; 7 bases match TRBD2. The CDR3 is 17 amino acids. Trimming took 1 base from V and 2 from J; bases not matched to a gene: 9. Germline lookup yields CDR1 MNHEY and CDR2 SMNVEV (reference sequence). CDR3 sequence (DNA): TGTGCCAGCAGTTTATATCCAGGGACTACCTACACAGATACGCAGTATTTT. This translates into CASSLYPGTTYTDTQYF.

This clone was seen more than once but under ten times. The V gene is TRBV5-1, the J gene TRBJ2-3; 8 bases agree with TRBD2. The ends lost 5 bases at V and 1 base at J; junction bases unmatched: 6. Germline assignment: CDR1 SGHRS and CDR2 YFSETQ. The CDR3 extends over 15 amino acids. This chain's CDR3 is CASSTPGLGTDTQYF. The CDR3 DNA is TGCGCCAGCAGTACCCCGGGACTAGGCACAGATACGCAGTATTTT.

This chain connects TRBV9 to TRBJ2-7, with a weak D call TRBD2 (6 bases). The V gene's germline CDR1 is SGDLS and CDR2 YYNGEE. The CDR3 runs 13 residues. The germline V and J ends were trimmed by 4 bases and 3 bases, with 11 bases remaining between them. CDR3 sequence: CASSSTSGYEQYF. In nucleotides, the CDR3 is TGTGCCAGCAGCTCGACTAGTGGCTACGAGCAGTACTTC.

The chain carries TRBV9 and TRBJ2-3, with TRBD2 matching 11 bases. This CDR3 region has 16 residues. Trimming removed 0 bases from V and 6 bases from J; junction bases left unmatched: 6. The V gene's germline CDR1 is SGDLS and CDR2 YYNGEE. CDR3 in amino acids: CASSVGVSGGADTQYF. The CDR3 DNA sequence: TGTGCCAGCAGCGTAGGTGTTAGCGGGGGGGCGGATACGCAGTATTTT. Supplemented by reference TRBV9 and TRBJ2-3, the full variable domain reads DSGVTQTPKHLITATGQRVTLRCSPRSGDLSVYWYQQSLDQGLQFLIQYYNGEERAKGNILERFSAQQFPDLHSELNLSSLELGDSALYFCASSVGVSGGADTQYFGPGTRLTVL.

V gene TRBV19 combines with J gene TRBJ1-2; D is perhaps TRBD1 (6 bases). Germline-derived CDR1 and CDR2 are LNHDA and SQIVND (reference sequence). CDR3 length: 15 amino acids. Trimming removed 5 bases at V and 0 bases at J, with 13 bases between. The CDR3 protein is CASSAAGATNYGYTF. CDR3 nucleotide sequence: TGTGCCAGTAGTGCCGCAGGGGCAACTAACTATGGCTACACCTTC.

The chain is built from TRBV6-1 and TRBJ1-5; tentatively, D is TRBD1 (5 bases). Germline CDR1 reads MNHNS; CDR2 reads SASEGT. There are 14 residues in the CDR3. V gave up 7 bases and J gave up 3 bases, with 13 bases separating them. DNA of the CDR3: TGTGCCAGCACCCGGCCAGGGTTCAATCAGCCCCAGCATTTT. Translated, it gives CASTRPGFNQPQHF.

This clone has only one observation. This chain uses TRBV19 with TRBJ2-3; TRBD2 matches 8 bases. Losses at the gene ends were 11 bases for V and 0 bases for J; bases not matched to a gene: 7. Germline lookup yields CDR1 LNHDA and CDR2 SQIVND (reference sequence). The CDR3 totals 14 residues. The CDR3 here is CAARGRMSTDTQYF. CDR3 coding DNA: TGTGCCGCTCGCGGGAGGATGAGCACAGATACGCAGTATTTT.

The chain links TRBV6-6 to TRBJ1-3; 9 bases are a match to TRBD1. This CDR3 has 15 amino acids. From germline, CDR1 is MNHNY and CDR2 SVGAGI (reference sequence). V trimming: 9 bases; J trimming: 4 bases; junction bases outside the gene matches: 10. The CDR3 nucleotides are TGTGCCAGTATGACCGGGACAGGGCTCGGAAACACCATATATTTT. Protein product: CASMTGTGLGNTIYF.

This clone was counted between two and nine times. V and J are TRBV5-4 and TRBJ2-5; TRBD2 matches at 7 bases. The J call is doubtful: the DNA matches TRBJ2-7 better. The CDR3 is made up of 14 amino acids. The V gene's germline CDR1 is SGHNT and CDR2 YYREEE (reference sequence). The CDR3 DNA sequence: TGTGCCAGCAGCGCCTCTAGCGGCTCCTACGAGCAGTACTTC. Amino acids: CASSASSGSYEQYF.

The CDR3 here is CASSLDRGYQPQHF. The CDR3 region has the DNA TGTGCCAGCAGCCTGGACAGGGGCTATCAGCCCCAGCATTTT. This chain joins TRBV7-2 and TRBJ1-5; TRBD1 aligns across 9 bases. CDR3 length: 14 amino acids. CDR1 is SGHTA, CDR2 FQGNSA, per germline. V trimming: 5 bases; J trimming: 5 bases; junction bases outside the gene matches: 4.

This chain uses TRBV27 with TRBJ2-5; 10 bases map to TRBD1. The germline CDR1 and CDR2 sequences are MNHEY and SMNVEV (reference sequence). CDR3 length: 15 residues. V lost 2 bases, J lost 5 bases, and 5 bases stayed unmatched. In nucleotides, the CDR3 is TGTGCCAGCAGTTTAAGGGGGACAGGGGACGAGACCCAGTACTTC. Protein sequence: CASSLRGTGDETQYF.